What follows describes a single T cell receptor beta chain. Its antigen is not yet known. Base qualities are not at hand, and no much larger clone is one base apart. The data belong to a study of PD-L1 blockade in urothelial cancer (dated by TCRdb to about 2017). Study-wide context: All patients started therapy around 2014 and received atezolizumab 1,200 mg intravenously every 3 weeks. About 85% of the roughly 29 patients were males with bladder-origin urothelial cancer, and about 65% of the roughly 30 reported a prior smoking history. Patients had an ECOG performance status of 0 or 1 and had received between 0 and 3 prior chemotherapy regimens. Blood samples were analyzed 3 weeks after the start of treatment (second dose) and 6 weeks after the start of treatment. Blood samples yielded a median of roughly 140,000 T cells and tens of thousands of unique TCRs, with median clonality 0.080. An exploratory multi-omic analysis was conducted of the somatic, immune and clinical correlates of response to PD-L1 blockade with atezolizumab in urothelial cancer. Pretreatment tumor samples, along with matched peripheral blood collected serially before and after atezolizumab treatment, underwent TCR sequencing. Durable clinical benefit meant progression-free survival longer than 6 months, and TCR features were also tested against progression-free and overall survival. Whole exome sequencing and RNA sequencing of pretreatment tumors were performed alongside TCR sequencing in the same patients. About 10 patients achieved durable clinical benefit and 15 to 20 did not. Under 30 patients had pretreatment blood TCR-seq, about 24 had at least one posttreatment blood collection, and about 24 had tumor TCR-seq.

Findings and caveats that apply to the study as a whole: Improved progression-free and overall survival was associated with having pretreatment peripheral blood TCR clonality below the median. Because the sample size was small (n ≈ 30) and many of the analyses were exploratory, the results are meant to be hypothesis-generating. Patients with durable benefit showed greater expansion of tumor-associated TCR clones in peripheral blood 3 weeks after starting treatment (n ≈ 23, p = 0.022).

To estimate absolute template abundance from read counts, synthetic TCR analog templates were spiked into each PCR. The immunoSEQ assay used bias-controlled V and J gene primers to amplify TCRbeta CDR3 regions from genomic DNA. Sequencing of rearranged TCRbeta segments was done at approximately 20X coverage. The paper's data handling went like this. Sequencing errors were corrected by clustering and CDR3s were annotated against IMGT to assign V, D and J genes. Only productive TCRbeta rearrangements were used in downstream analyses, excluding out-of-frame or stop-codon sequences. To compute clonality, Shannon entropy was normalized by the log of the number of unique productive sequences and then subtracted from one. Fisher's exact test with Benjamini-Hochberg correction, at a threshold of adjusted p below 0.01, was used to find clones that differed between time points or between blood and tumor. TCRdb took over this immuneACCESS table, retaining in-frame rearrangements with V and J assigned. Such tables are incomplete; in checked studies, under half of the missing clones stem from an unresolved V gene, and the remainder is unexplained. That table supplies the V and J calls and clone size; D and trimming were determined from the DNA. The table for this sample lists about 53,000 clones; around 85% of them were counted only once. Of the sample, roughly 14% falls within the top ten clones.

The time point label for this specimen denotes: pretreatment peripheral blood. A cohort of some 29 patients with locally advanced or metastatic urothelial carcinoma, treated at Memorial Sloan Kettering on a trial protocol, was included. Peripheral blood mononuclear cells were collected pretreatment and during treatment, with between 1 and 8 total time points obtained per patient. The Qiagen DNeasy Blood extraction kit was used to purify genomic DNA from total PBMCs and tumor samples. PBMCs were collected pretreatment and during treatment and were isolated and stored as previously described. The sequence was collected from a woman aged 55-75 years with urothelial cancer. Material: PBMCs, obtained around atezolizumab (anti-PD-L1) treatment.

CDR3 loop: CASSYSASGGQETQYF. The DNA sequence is as follows: TGTGCCAGCAGTTACTCAGCTAGCGGGGGCCAAGAGACCCAGTACTTC. The chain is assembled from TRBV6-5 and TRBJ2-5, with 10 bases in between that match TRBD2. From the cysteine through the phenylalanine, the CDR3 covers 16 amino acids. CDR3 DNA is the only sequence kept; it has 48 bases, read in frame from the first base. The junction shows trimming of 0 bases on V and 1 base on J, and the gene matches do not reach 2 bases of it. From a lookup of the germline V gene, CDR1 and CDR2 are MNHEY and SVGAGI.